One and the same sample provided the 4 T cell receptor beta chains below, sequenced in a study of blood T cell repertoires in COVID-19. Measured with immunoSEQ multiplex PCR; TCRdb has only the in-frame clones, and not every one. This table holds 350,000 to 550,000 clones, roughly nine tenths found once. Sequencing used PBMCs or T cells enriched from blood (not recorded which). These receptors were taken from a man aged 25 to 40 who had recovered from COVID-19.

The rearrangement links TRBV27 to TRBJ2-1; TRBD2 matches at 11 bases. After removal of 6 bases from V and 7 bases from J, the junction contained 8 bases not matched to a gene. The CDR3 is 15 amino acids. CDR1 and CDR2 (germline): MNHEY, SMNVEV (reference sequence). The CDR3, as DNA: TGTGCCAGCAGGCACGGACTAGCGGGTGGTAATGAGCAGTTCTTC. It codes for CASRHGLAGGNEQFF.

The J gene is TRBJ2-7, the V gene TRBV3-1 (or the pseudogene TRBV3-2); TRBD2 agrees at 13 bases. The CDR3 has 17 amino acids. V lost 2 bases, J lost 4 bases, and 8 bases stayed unmatched. Germline CDR1 and CDR2: LGHDT and YNNKEL (reference sequence). The DNA for the CDR3 is TGTGCCAGCAGCCAAAGGATAGGACTAGCGGGAGTATACGAGCAGTACTTC. Its translation is CASSQRIGLAGVYEQYF.

The V call is TRBV28, the J call TRBJ2-2, with a tentative D call TRBD2 (5 bases). Trimming pared 8 bases from V and 5 bases from J, leaving 15 bases between. Germline CDR1 is MDHEN and CDR2 is SYDVKM. The CDR3 extends over 14 amino acids. The CDR3 region is CASRGTAQTGELFF. CDR3 DNA: TGTGCCAGCCGGGGAACCGCGCAAACCGGGGAGCTGTTTTTT.

The V and J genes are TRBV3-1 (or the pseudogene TRBV3-2) and TRBJ1-2; the D gene is possibly TRBD1 (6 bases). Germline V CDR1 and CDR2: LGHDT, YNNKEL (reference sequence). This CDR3 is built from 17 residues. V lost 0 bases and J lost 4, with 18 bases in between. CDR3 bases: TGTGCCAGCAGCCAAGATCTCCACAGGGAAAGGCTCTATGGCTACACCTTC. As protein: CASSQDLHRERLYGYTF.